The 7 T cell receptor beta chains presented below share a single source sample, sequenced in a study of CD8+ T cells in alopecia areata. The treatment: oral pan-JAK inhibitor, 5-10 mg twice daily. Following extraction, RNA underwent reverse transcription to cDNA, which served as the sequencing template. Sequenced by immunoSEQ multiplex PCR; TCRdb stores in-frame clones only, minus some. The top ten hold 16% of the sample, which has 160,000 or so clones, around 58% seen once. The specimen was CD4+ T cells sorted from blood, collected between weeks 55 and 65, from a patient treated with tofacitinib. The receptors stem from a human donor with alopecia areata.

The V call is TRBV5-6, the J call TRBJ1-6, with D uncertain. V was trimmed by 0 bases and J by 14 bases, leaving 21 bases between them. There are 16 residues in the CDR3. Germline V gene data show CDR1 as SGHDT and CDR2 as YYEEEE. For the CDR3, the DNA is TGTGCCAGCAGCTTGGGGGTGCGAAGCTCAAGTTTATCCCTCCACTTT. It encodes CASSLGVRSSSLSLHF.

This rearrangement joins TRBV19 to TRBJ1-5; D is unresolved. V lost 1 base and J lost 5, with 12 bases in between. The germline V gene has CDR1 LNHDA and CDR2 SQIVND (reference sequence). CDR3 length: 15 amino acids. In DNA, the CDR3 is TGTGCCAGTAGTATAGTAGCCACCCGCGATCAGCCCCAGCATTTT. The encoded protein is CASSIVATRDQPQHF.

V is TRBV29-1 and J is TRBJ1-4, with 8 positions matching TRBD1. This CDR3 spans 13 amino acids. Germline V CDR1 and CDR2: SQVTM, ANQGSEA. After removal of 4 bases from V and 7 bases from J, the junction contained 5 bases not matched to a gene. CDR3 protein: CSVGGTGGEKLFF. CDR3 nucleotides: TGCAGCGTTGGGGGGACAGGTGGTGAAAAACTGTTTTTT.

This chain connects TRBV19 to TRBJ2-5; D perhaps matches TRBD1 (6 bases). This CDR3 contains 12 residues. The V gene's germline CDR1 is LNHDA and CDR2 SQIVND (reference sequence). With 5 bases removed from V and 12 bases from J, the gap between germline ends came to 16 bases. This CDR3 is CASSQQGQVEYF. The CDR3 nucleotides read TGTGCCAGTAGTCAGCAGGGACAAGTCGAGTACTTC.

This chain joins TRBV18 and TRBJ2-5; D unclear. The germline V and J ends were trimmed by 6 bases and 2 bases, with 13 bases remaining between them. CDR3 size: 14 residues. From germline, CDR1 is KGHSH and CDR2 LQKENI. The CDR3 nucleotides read TGTGCCAGCTCTCCGGACCGTGGGCAAGAGACCCAGTACTTC. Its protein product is CASSPDRGQETQYF. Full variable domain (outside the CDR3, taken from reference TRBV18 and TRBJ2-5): NAGVMQNPRHLVRRRGQEARLRCSPMKGHSHVYWYRQLPEEGLKFMVYLQKENIIDESGMPKERFSAEFPKEGPSILRIQQVVRGDSAAYFCASSPDRGQETQYFGPGTRLLVL.

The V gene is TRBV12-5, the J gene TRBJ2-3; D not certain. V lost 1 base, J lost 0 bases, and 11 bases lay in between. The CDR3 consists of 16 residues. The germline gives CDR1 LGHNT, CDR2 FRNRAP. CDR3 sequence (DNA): TGTGCTAGTGGTTTGGGGGTTATGGGTAGCACAGATACGCAGTATTTT. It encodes CASGLGVMGSTDTQYF. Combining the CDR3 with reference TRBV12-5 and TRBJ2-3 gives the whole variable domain DARVTQTPRHKVTEMGQEVTMRCQPILGHNTVFWYRQTMMQGLELLAYFRNRAPLDDSGMPKDRFSAEMPDATLATLKIQPSEPRDSAVYFCASGLGVMGSTDTQYFGPGTRLTVL.

The CDR3 loop is CASSHRLLMYNEQFF. The CDR3 DNA sequence: TGTGCCAGCAGCCATAGGCTGCTGATGTACAATGAGCAGTTCTTC. V is TRBV14 and J is TRBJ2-1; D is ambiguous. Germline V gives CDR1 SGHDN, CDR2 FVKESK. The CDR3 runs to 15 residues. V was trimmed by 3 bases and J by 4 bases, leaving 13 bases between them. The full variable domain, with the rest looked up from reference TRBV14 and TRBJ2-1, is EAGVTQFPSHSVIEKGQTVTLRCDPISGHDNLYWYRRVMGKEIKFLLHFVKESKQDESGMPNNRFLAERTGGTYSTLKVQPAELEDSGVYFCASSHRLLMYNEQFFGPGTRLTVL.